The 11 T cell receptor beta chains below all came from one sample that was sequenced in a study of cytomegalovirus exposure and HLA in healthy donors. A multiplex PCR was run with 60 Vbeta primers and 13 Jbeta primers. Produced via immunoSEQ multiplex PCR; TCRdb's table is partial and in-frame only. This table holds more than 85,000 clones, around 77% found once. Sequenced input: PBMCs. The receptors shown here come from a male donor in good health and CMV-seropositive.

The chain links TRBV18 to TRBJ2-1; 13 bases align to TRBD2. The germline CDR1 and CDR2 sequences are KGHSH and LQKENI. Trimming removed 5 bases from V and 7 bases from J; junction bases left unmatched: 5. The CDR3 is 15 residues long. CDR3 DNA: TGTGCCAGCTCAAGGACTAGCGGGAGTGCAAATGAGCAGTTCTTC. As protein: CASSRTSGSANEQFF. Full variable domain (rest looked up from reference TRBV18 and TRBJ2-1): NAGVMQNPRHLVRRRGQEARLRCSPMKGHSHVYWYRQLPEEGLKFMVYLQKENIIDESGMPKERFSAEFPKEGPSILRIQQVVRGDSAAYFCASSRTSGSANEQFFGPGTRLTVL.

The CDR3 sequence: CASSYGTSVLNEQFF. The CDR3 nucleotides are TGTGCCAGCAGTTACGGGACTAGCGTACTCAATGAGCAGTTCTTC. This chain connects TRBV6-6 to TRBJ2-1; 10 nucleotides agree with TRBD2. Trimming removed 2 bases from V and 6 bases from J; junction bases left unmatched: 4. The CDR3 length is 15 residues. CDR1 is MNHNY and CDR2 is SVGAGI in the germline V gene (reference sequence).

The chain combines TRBV30 with TRBJ2-1; 7 bases match TRBD2. This CDR3 has 13 residues. CDR1 GTSNPN and CDR2 SVGIG come from the germline V gene (reference sequence). The ends lost 3 bases at V and 10 bases at J; junction bases unmatched: 9. The CDR3 sequence is CAWSLGLAAEQFF. Here the CDR3 DNA reads TGTGCCTGGAGCCTCGGGCTAGCGGCAGAGCAGTTCTTC.

The genes are TRBV27 and TRBJ1-4; D possibly corresponds to TRBD1 (6 bases). CDR3 length: 14 residues. V was pared by 6 bases and J by 4 bases, with 12 bases between. Germline V gives CDR1 MNHEY, CDR2 SMNVEV (reference sequence). CDR3 sequence: CASRRNRVNEKLFF. CDR3 coding DNA: TGTGCCAGCAGGAGGAACAGGGTTAATGAAAAACTGTTTTTT. The variable domain in full, with the rest retrieved from reference TRBV27 and TRBJ1-4, is EAQVTQNPRYLITVTGKKLTVTCSQNMNHEYMSWYRQDPGLGLRQIYYSMNVEVTDKGDVPEGYKVSRKEKRNFPLILESPSPNQTSLYFCASRRNRVNEKLFFGSGTQLSVL.

The chain couples TRBV6-6 to TRBJ1-5, with D possibly matching TRBD1 (6 bases). This CDR3 contains 14 residues. CDR1 is MNHNY, CDR2 SVGAGI, per germline (reference sequence). V was cut by 5 bases and J by 6 bases, with 14 bases left in between. CDR3 amino acids: CASSGRGPSQPQHF. The DNA of the CDR3 is TGTGCCAGCAGTGGCAGGGGCCCCAGTCAGCCCCAGCATTTT.

This clone has more than one count but fewer than ten. The chain uses TRBV5-4 and TRBJ2-2; 11 nucleotides align to TRBD1. Trimming cost V 2 bases and J 7 bases; bases outside gene matches: 7. The CDR3 runs to 16 residues. The V gene's germline CDR1 is SGHNT and CDR2 YYREEE (reference sequence). The DNA for the CDR3 is TGTGCCAGCAGCTTCAGGACAGGGGGCGCGGACGGGGAGCTGTTTTTT. It encodes CASSFRTGGADGELFF. Complete variable domain (other parts from reference TRBV5-4 and TRBJ2-2): ETGVTQSPTHLIKTRGQQVTLRCSSQSGHNTVSWYQQALGQGPQFIFQYYREEENGRGNFPPRFSGLQFPNYSSELNVNALELDDSALYLCASSFRTGGADGELFFGEGSRLTVL.

With regard to this clone: Distinct nucleotide sequences in the sample also encode this CDR3. V is TRBV11-2 and J is TRBJ2-7; weak D call: TRBD1 (6 bases). Trimming removed 3 bases from V and 3 bases from J, with 6 bases in between. From germline, CDR1 is SGHAT and CDR2 FQNNGV. The CDR3 extends over 12 amino acids. The CDR3 nucleotides read TGTGCCAGCAGCTTGGACAGCTACGAGCAGTACTTC. Translation: CASSLDSYEQYF.

The chain links TRBV30 to TRBJ1-2; D remains ambiguous. Trimming removed 5 bases from V and 9 bases from J, with 19 bases in between. Germline CDR1 GTSNPN, CDR2 SVGIG (reference sequence). This CDR3 contains 13 residues. CDR3 in amino acids: CAWEARAERRYTF. The DNA of the CDR3 is TGTGCCTGGGAGGCTCGGGCCGAGCGGCGCTACACCTTC.

V gene TRBV5-4 combines with J gene TRBJ2-1; TRBD2 agrees at 13 bases. The J segment lost 5 bases and the V segment lost 4 bases, leaving 3 bases of the junction unmatched. Germline V gene sequence: CDR1 SGHNT, CDR2 YYREEE (reference sequence). The CDR3 runs to 15 residues. Written as DNA, the CDR3 is TGTGCCAGCAGCCGGACTAGCGGGAGAAACAATGAGCAGTTCTTC. Translating gives CASSRTSGRNNEQFF.

The chain recombines TRBV14 with TRBJ2-1, with TRBD1 as a possible D gene (6 bases). Germline CDR1 and CDR2: SGHDN and FVKESK. The CDR3 is 15 residues long. Trimming removed 2 bases at V and 4 bases at J, with 12 bases between. The CDR3 sequence: CASSQRTEKYNEQFF. In DNA form, the CDR3 reads TGTGCCAGCAGCCAACGGACAGAAAAGTACAATGAGCAGTTCTTC.

The chain combines TRBV6-6 with TRBJ2-7; tentatively, D is TRBD2 (5 bases). Germline-derived CDR1 and CDR2 are MNHNY and SVGAGI (reference sequence). The length of the CDR3 is 12 residues. Trimming cost V 2 bases and J 7 bases, with 9 bases left between them. The CDR3 sequence is CASSYPGGEQYF. In nucleotides, the CDR3 is TGTGCCAGCAGTTACCCTGGCGGGGAGCAGTACTTC.